This T cell receptor beta chain was captured by sequencing in a study of blood T cell repertoires in COVID-19 (TCRdb year 2020). About the study as a whole: Samples covering the acute and convalescent phases of COVID-19 were provided by collaborators in the United States, Italy and Spain. Sample metadata almost always included a de-identified subject ID, COVID-19 status, age in years and sex. The repertoires were made available in a free public database intended to serve as a resource for research on the immune response to SARS-CoV-2. Where available, HLA class I and class II types were taken from metadata supplied by the sample provider and were not determined by assay-based typing. Subjects who had been exposed to COVID-19, were actively infected with it, or had recovered from it provided the deeply sampled blood TCRbeta repertoires that made up the dataset. The material from the prospective study consisted of cDNA or gDNA derived from T cells, B-cell-depleted T cells, or PBMCs. Samples came from the ongoing ImmuneRACE study (first 160 participants) plus 1,254 subjects from 6 global collaborators.

A single count supports this clone. Its target antigen remains unknown. Base-call qualities are not available, and no considerably larger clone is one nucleotide away. The immunoSEQ Assay, a bias-controlled multiplex PCR, was used to amplify TCRbeta CDR3 regions from genomic DNA. The authors' analysis ran thus. The number of nucleated cells in each sample was estimated by amplification of reference gene primers within the assay. To quantify the absolute abundance of each unique TCRbeta CDR3 rearrangement, sequence reads were collapsed and filtered. For each sample, productive Simpson clonality was calculated as the square root of Simpson's diversity index across productive rearrangements. The clones in this table, taken by TCRdb from immuneACCESS, are in-frame only. Not every clone is retained; where verified, under half of the shortfall comes from an unresolved V gene, and the cause of the rest is unknown. V and J calls and clone size are those listed in that table; D and trimming were worked out from the DNA. Recorded for this sample are 35,000 to 55,000 clones; about 85% of them occurred a single time. The top ten clonotypes cover around 14% of the sample.

The CDR3 has 18 amino acids, counting the end cysteine and phenylalanine. Of the read, only the CDR3 DNA is kept; its 54 bases are in frame from base 1. V loses 0 bases at its end and J loses 6 bases; junction bases beyond the gene matches: 11. For CDR1 and CDR2, the germline V gene (reference sequence) lists LNHDA and SQIVND. Whole blood was collected in K2EDTA tubes by collaborating institutions according to the institutions' own protocols. Collaborator samples were shipped for TCRbeta analysis as frozen whole blood, isolated PBMCs, or DNA extracted from either sample type. The paper's findings and limits, for the study overall: The amount of clinical and demographic metadata varied by source and participant and was provided uncurated.

The specimen was peripheral blood. The rearrangement joined TRBV19 to TRBJ2-2, and 9 junctional nucleotides match TRBD1. The source of this sequence is a woman aged 70-85 years in a cohort sampled during active COVID-19. The nucleotide sequence is given as TGTGCCAGTAGTATAGATGCCACTGGACAGGGGTATTCCGGGGAGCTGTTTTTT. This sequence encodes CASSIDATGQGYSGELFF.